Listed here are 14 T cell receptor beta chains from one sample, sequenced in a study of early T cells in non-severe SARS-CoV-2 infection (dated by TCRdb to about 2021). The library was obtained by 5' RACE. The sequencer was a NextSeq 500. TCRdb trimmed the raw reads at Q25, called clones with MiXCR and kept productive beta chains. Each CDR3 protein appears once, grouped with its most common genes and DNA. The sample records tens of thousands of distinct CDR3 sequences, roughly an eighth of which are singletons. 10% to 13% of the sample rests with the top ten. Sequenced material: whole blood. These TCRs come from an adult who was a healthcare worker with PCR-confirmed SARS-CoV-2 infection or an uninfected control (not recorded which).

V and J are TRBV28 and TRBJ2-1; 7 positions match TRBD2. Germline-derived CDR1 and CDR2 are MDHEN and SYDVKM. The CDR3 extends over 11 amino acids. The CDR3 region is CAAGDANEQFF. The DNA of the CDR3 is TGTGCGGCGGGAGATGCGAATGAGCAGTTCTTC.

This clonotype was recorded many times. The rearrangement joins TRBV28 to TRBJ2-1; TRBD2 aligns across 10 bases. V lost 5 bases and J lost 7; bases outside the gene matches: 11. In germline, CDR1 is MDHEN, CDR2 SYDVKM. This CDR3 has 16 amino acids. The CDR3 sequence: CASSTPASGSRNEQFF. The DNA for the CDR3 is TGTGCCAGCAGTACCCCGGCTAGCGGGAGTCGTAATGAGCAGTTCTTC.

A note on this clonotype: This may be a read error, as it is one base from a much larger clone. V and J are TRBV12-3 or TRBV12-4 and TRBJ1-1; D possibly corresponds to TRBD1 (5 bases). There are 13 residues in the CDR3. V was pared by 10 bases and J by 6 bases, with 18 bases between. The DNA for the CDR3 is TGTGCCAACAGGTCCCAAGGAATCTCTGAAGCTTTCTTT. It yields the protein CANRSQGISEAFF.

The CDR3 coding sequence is TGTGCCAGCAGCTCCGGGACACGTCGGTCCGGGGAGCTGTTTTTT. Its translation is CASSSGTRRSGELFF. The gene calls are TRBV7-3 and TRBJ2-2, with D perhaps TRBD1 (6 bases). CDR3 length equals 15 residues. The V gene lost 4 bases and the J gene lost 6 bases, with 15 bases spanning the gap. Germline loops: CDR1 SGHTA, CDR2 FQGTGA.

The rearrangement uses TRBV20-1 and TRBJ2-7; TRBD2 agrees at 12 bases. The germline V gene encodes CDR1 DFQATT and CDR2 SNEGSKA (reference sequence). The CDR3 contains 14 residues. V lost 5 bases to trimming and J lost 5 bases; unmatched junction nucleotides: 7. The CDR3 DNA is TGCAGTGCTCCGACTAGCGGGAGTTCCAACGAGCAGTACTTC. Amino acids: CSAPTSGSSNEQYF.

The sample holds many counts of this clonotype. V is TRBV29-1 and J is TRBJ1-5; D perhaps matches TRBD1 (6 bases). With 7 bases removed from V and 10 bases from J, the gap between germline ends came to 14 bases. Germline V CDR1 and CDR2: SQVTM, ANQGSEA. This CDR3 comprises 11 residues. The CDR3 region is CSERPGVPQHF. CDR3 coding DNA: TGCAGCGAAAGACCAGGGGTACCCCAGCATTTT.

This clonotype was seen repeatedly, ten times or more. CDR3 in amino acids: CASSLGEDRRNQPQHF. CDR3 DNA: TGTGCCAGCAGCTTAGGGGAGGACAGGAGAAATCAGCCCCAGCATTTT. The V gene is TRBV7-9, the J gene TRBJ1-5, with 7 bases aligning to TRBD1. CDR3 length equals 16 residues. Trimming removed 1 base from V and 4 bases from J; junction bases left unmatched: 7. CDR1 is SEHNR and CDR2 is FQNEAQ in the germline V gene (reference sequence).

This clonotype was found many times. The chain combines TRBV5-4 with TRBJ2-1; tentatively, D is TRBD1 or TRBD2 (5 bases each). Germline CDR1 SGHNT, CDR2 YYREEE (reference sequence). The CDR3 runs to 13 residues. The germline V and J ends were trimmed by 4 bases and 9 bases, with 14 bases remaining between them. CDR3 loop: CASSRDPGGEQFF. The CDR3 bases are TGTGCCAGCAGCCGGGACCCTGGGGGTGAGCAGTTCTTC.

Only a few counts were recorded for this clonotype. V and J are TRBV28 and TRBJ2-1, with D unresolved. Trimming left V 6 bases short and J 5 bases short, with 11 bases between. Looked up from germline, CDR1 is MDHEN and CDR2 is SYDVKM. The CDR3 totals 13 residues. CDR3 region: CASRLRGDNEQFF. The DNA for the CDR3 is TGTGCCAGCAGGCTCCGCGGAGACAATGAGCAGTTCTTC.

Ten or more counts support this clonotype. The rearrangement links TRBV12-5 to TRBJ1-4; 8 positions agree with TRBD1. Per the germline V gene, CDR1 is LGHNT and CDR2 is FRNRAP. This CDR3 contains 14 residues. Unmatched junction bases numbered 2, after V lost 2 bases and J lost 6 bases. CDR3 sequence (DNA): TGTGCTAGTGGTTTGACAGGGGGTGATGAAAAACTGTTTTTT. As protein: CASGLTGGDEKLFF. Full variable domain (remainder filled in from reference TRBV12-5 and TRBJ1-4): DARVTQTPRHKVTEMGQEVTMRCQPILGHNTVFWYRQTMMQGLELLAYFRNRAPLDDSGMPKDRFSAEMPDATLATLKIQPSEPRDSAVYFCASGLTGGDEKLFFGSGTQLSVL.

The chain carries TRBV5-1 and TRBJ2-1, with a possible D match to TRBD1 (5 bases). The V gene lost 0 bases and the J gene lost 2 bases, with 6 bases spanning the gap. The CDR3 has 14 amino acids. Germline CDR1 SGHRS, CDR2 YFSETQ. CDR3 sequence (DNA): TGCGCCAGCAGCTTGGGACAGACCTACAATGAGCAGTTCTTC. Its protein product is CASSLGQTYNEQFF.

The table lists this clonotype with a few counts. The chain employs TRBV9 and TRBJ2-7, with TRBD2 identical over 9 bases. The CDR3 runs to 13 residues. CDR1 and CDR2 (germline): SGDLS, YYNGEE. The ends lost 0 bases at V and 7 bases at J; junction bases unmatched: 2. The DNA for the CDR3 is TGTGCCAGCAGCGTAGTCACTAGCGGGGAGCAGTACTTC. Residues: CASSVVTSGEQYF.

This clonotype has a handful of counts. The chain employs TRBV5-1 and TRBJ1-6; D not certain. The germline V and J ends were trimmed by 0 bases and 9 bases, with 7 bases remaining between them. The germline V gene has CDR1 SGHRS and CDR2 YFSETQ. This CDR3 has 13 residues. CDR3 residues: CASSLAGRSPLHF. CDR3 nucleotides: TGCGCCAGCAGCTTGGCTGGCCGTTCACCCCTCCACTTT.

V and J are TRBV12-3 or TRBV12-4 and TRBJ2-3; D perhaps matches TRBD2 (5 bases). With 3 bases removed from V and 1 base from J, the gap between germline ends came to 17 bases. This CDR3 is built from 17 residues. Here the CDR3 reads CASSFWSRGVGTDTQYF. Written as DNA, the CDR3 is TGTGCCAGCAGTTTCTGGTCCCGGGGAGTAGGCACAGATACGCAGTATTTT.